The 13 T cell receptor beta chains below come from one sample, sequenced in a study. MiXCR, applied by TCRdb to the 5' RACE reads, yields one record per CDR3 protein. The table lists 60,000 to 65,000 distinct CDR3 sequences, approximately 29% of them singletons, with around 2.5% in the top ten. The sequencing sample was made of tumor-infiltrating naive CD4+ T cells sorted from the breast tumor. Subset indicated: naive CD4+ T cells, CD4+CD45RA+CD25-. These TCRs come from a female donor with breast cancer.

CDR3 DNA: TGTGCCAGCAGCTTAGACTCAGCGCGGAGTTCACCCCTCCACTTT. It yields the protein CASSLDSARSSPLHF. The rearrangement uses TRBV7-9 and TRBJ1-6; D unresolved. The V and J ends lost 1 base and 9 bases respectively, with 13 bases between them. There are 15 residues in the CDR3. Germline loops: CDR1 SEHNR, CDR2 FQNEAQ (reference sequence).

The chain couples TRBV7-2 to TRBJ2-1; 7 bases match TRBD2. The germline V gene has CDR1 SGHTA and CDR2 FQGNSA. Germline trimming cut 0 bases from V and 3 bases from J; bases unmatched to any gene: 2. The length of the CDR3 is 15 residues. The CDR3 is CASSLASGYYNEQFF. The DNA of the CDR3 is TGTGCCAGCAGCTTAGCTAGCGGGTACTACAATGAGCAGTTCTTC.

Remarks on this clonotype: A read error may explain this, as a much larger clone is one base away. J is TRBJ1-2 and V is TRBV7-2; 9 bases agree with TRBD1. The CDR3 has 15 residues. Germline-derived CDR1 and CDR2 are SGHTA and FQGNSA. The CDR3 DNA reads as TGTGCCAGCAGCTCTCAACAGGGGGCCCCCTATGGCTGCACCTTC. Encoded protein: CASSSQQGAPYGCTF.

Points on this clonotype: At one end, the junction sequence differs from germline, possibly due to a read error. This chain's CDR3 is CAGSEMWGGQETQYF. The CDR3 coding sequence is TGTGCCGGCAGTGAAATGTGGGGGGGCCAAGAGACCCAGTACTTC. This rearrangement joins TRBV6-1 to TRBJ2-5, with TRBD2 matching 7 bases. Germline V gene data show CDR1 as MNHNS and CDR2 as SASEGT. The CDR3 sequence is 15 residues long.

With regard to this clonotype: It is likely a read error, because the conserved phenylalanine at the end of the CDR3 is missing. CDR3 in DNA: TGCGCCAGCAGCCAAGATCGGGCGACAAACATTCAGTACCTC. Amino acid sequence: CASSQDRATNIQYL. The rearrangement uses TRBV4-1 and TRBJ2-4; unclear D gene. The CDR3 is made up of 14 amino acids. Germline V lookup: CDR1 MGHRA, CDR2 YSYEKL. V lost 0 bases and J 6 bases, leaving 9 bases between the germline ends.

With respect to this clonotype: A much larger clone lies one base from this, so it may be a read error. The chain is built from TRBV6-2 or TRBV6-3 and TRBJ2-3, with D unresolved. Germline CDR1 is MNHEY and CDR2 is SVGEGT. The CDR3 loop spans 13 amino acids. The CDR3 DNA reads TGTGCCAGCACCCTGAAGCGCACAGATACGCGGTATTTT. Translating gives CASTLKRTDTRYF.

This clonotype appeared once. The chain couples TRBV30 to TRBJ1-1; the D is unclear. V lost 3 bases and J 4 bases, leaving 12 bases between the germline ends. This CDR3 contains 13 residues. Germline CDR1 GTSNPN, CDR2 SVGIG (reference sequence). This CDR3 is CAWRKKGSTEAFF. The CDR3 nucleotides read TGTGCCTGGAGAAAAAAGGGATCCACTGAAGCTTTCTTT. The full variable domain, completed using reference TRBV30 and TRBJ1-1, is SQTIHQWPATLVQPVGSPLSLECTVEGTSNPNLYWYRQAAGRGLQLLFYSVGIGQISSEVPQNLSASRPQDRQFILSSKKLLLSDSGFYLCAWRKKGSTEAFFGQGTRLTVV.

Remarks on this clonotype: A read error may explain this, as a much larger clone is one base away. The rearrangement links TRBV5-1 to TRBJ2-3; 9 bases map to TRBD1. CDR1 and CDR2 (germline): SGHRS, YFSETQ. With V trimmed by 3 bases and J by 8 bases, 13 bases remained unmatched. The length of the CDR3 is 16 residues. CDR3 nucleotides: TGCGCCAGCAGCTCCAATTCCGGGACAGGGAGAGGTACGCAGTATTTT. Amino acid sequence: CASSSNSGTGRGTQYF.

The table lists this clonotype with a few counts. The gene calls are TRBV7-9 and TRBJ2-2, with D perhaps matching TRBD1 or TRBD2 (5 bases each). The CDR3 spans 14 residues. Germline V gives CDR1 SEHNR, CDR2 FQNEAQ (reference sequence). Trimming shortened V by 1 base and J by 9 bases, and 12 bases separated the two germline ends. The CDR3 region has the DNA TGTGCCAGCAGCTTAGAGGGTTCGGGACGGGAGCTGTTTTTT. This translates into CASSLEGSGRELFF.

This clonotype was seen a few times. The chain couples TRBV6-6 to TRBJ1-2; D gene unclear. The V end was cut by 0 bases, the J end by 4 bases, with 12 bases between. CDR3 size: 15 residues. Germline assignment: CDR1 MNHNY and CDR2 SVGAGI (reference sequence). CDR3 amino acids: CASSYSRSPLYGYTF. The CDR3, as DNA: TGTGCCAGCAGTTACTCGAGGTCACCACTCTATGGCTACACCTTC.

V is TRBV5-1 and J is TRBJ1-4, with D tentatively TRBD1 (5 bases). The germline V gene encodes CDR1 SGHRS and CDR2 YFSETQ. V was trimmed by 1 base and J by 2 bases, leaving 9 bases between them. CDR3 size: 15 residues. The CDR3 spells CASSLSGSTNEKLFF. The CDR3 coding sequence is TGCGCCAGCAGCTTGTCAGGGTCCACTAATGAAAAACTGTTTTTT. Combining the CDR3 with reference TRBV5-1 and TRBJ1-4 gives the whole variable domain KAGVTQTPRYLIKTRGQQVTLSCSPISGHRSVSWYQQTPGQGLQFLFEYFSETQRNKGNFPGRFSGRQFSNSRSEMNVSTLELGDSALYLCASSLSGSTNEKLFFGSGTQLSVL.

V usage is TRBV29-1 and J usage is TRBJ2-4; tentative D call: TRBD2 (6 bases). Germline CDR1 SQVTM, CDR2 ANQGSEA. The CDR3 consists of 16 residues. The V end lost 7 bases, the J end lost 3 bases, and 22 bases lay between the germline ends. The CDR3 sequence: CSGVRGTLGGKNIQYF. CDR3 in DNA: TGCAGCGGGGTGAGAGGGACCCTGGGGGGCAAAAACATTCAGTACTTC.

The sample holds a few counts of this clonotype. The DNA for the CDR3 is TGTGCCAGTCAACAGACTAGCGGGGACAATGAGCAGTTCTTC. Translating it yields CASQQTSGDNEQFF. The chain carries TRBV2 and TRBJ2-1; 11 bases map to TRBD2. Losses at the gene ends were 9 bases for V and 5 bases for J; bases not matched to a gene: 6. This CDR3 is 14 amino acids long. Germline V CDR1 and CDR2: SNHLY, FYNNEI.